Sequencing of this TCR beta chain was carried out in a study of T cells after yellow fever vaccination. They built TCR cDNA with 5'RACE template switching, a step that put in a universal primer site and UMIs. TCRdb reanalysed the 5' RACE reads using MiXCR and keeps one entry per CDR3 protein. The data contain a few hundred thousand distinct CDR3 sequences, 17% of them singletons. The V gene lost 0 bases and the J gene lost 0 bases, with 12 bases spanning the gap. The CDR3 consists of 16 residues. Germline CDR1 and CDR2: SGHRS and YFSETQ. The receptor was isolated from a man aged 18-30 years who received the YFV17D yellow fever vaccine. The chain employs TRBV5-1 and TRBJ1-1, with D maybe TRBD1 (5 bases). Sequenced material: PBMCs, taken about 5 days after the first yellow fever vaccination. In DNA form, the CDR3 reads TGCGCCAGCAGCTTGGCGCAGGGTCCCATGAACACTGAAGCTTTCTTT. Protein: CASSLAQGPMNTEAFF.